This T cell receptor (beta chain) was captured in a study of blood T cell repertoires in COVID-19. About the research overall: Acute and convalescent COVID-19 specimens originated in the United States, Italy and Spain. In each case, the material was cDNA or gDNA derived from T cells, B-cell-depleted T cells, or PBMCs.

Only in-frame clones appear in the TCRdb table, and some are missing; sequencing was by immunoSEQ multiplex PCR. The sample has roughly 200,000 clones, nearly 90% seen once. Per germline, CDR1 LGHDT and CDR2 YNNKEL (reference sequence). V trimming: 7 bases; J trimming: 0 bases; junction bases outside the gene matches: 4. The CDR3 has 14 residues. The specimen was peripheral blood. The chain links TRBV3-1 (or the pseudogene TRBV3-2) to TRBJ1-2, with TRBD1 matching over 8 bases. The clonotype comes from a man aged 50 to 60 with acute or convalescent COVID-19. In DNA, the CDR3 is TGTGCCAGCAACGACAGGGGACCTAACTATGGCTACACCTTC. Amino acid sequence: CASNDRGPNYGYTF.